The text below deals with one T cell receptor (beta chain). The CDR3 covers 13 residues. CDR1 and CDR2 (germline): SGHRS, YFSETQ. Trimming cost V 1 base and J 5 bases, with 6 bases left between them. The data were taken from a study of T-cell reconstitution after alpha-beta-depleted transplantation in children. Unique molecular identifiers were incorporated into the prepared TCRbeta library. TCRdb reprocessed the PCR reads via MiXCR and lists one record per CDR3 protein. The data contain about 360,000 distinct CDR3 sequences, 13% of them seen just once; the ten biggest clones take up around 4%. This material consisted of PBMCs, taken from the stem cell graft. The source of this sequence is a human donor who donated a stem cell graft to a child with Fanconi anemia. This chain uses TRBV5-1 with TRBJ2-2; D remains unclear. The CDR3 protein is CASSLYPTGELFF. The CDR3 DNA is TGCGCCAGCAGCTTGTACCCGACCGGGGAGCTGTTTTTT. The whole variable domain, filled in from reference TRBV5-1 and TRBJ2-2, reads KAGVTQTPRYLIKTRGQQVTLSCSPISGHRSVSWYQQTPGQGLQFLFEYFSETQRNKGNFPGRFSGRQFSNSRSEMNVSTLELGDSALYLCASSLYPTGELFFGEGSRLTVL.